This T cell receptor (beta chain) was captured by sequencing in a study of blood T cell repertoires in COVID-19. As processed by the authors: Amplified reference gene primers provided the basis for estimating nucleated cell counts. The data were produced by immunoSEQ multiplex PCR, yet TCRdb's version contains in-frame clones alone and is incomplete. V and J calls and clone size are as listed in that table; D and trimming were resolved from the DNA. The sample lists around 110,000 clones, around 80% occurring once. Source material: peripheral blood. This TCR was recovered from a man between 65 and 85 years old with acute or convalescent COVID-19.

The CDR3 here is CASSYSEFGGAFF. The CDR3, as DNA: TGTGCCAGCAGTTACTCGGAATTCGGGGGAGCTTTCTTT. V is TRBV6-2 or TRBV6-3 and J is TRBJ1-1; tentative D call: TRBD1 (5 bases). The length of the CDR3 is 13 residues. The V gene's germline CDR1 is MNHEY and CDR2 SVGEGT. Deletions cut 0 bases from V and 10 bases from J, with 12 bases between.